This paragraph covers one T cell receptor beta chain sequence. Antigen specificity is unknown. The sample belongs to a study of cytomegalovirus exposure and HLA in healthy donors. Study context: Approximately 77 million unique TCRs from HLA-typed donors were held in an early release of data.

Vbeta (60) and Jbeta (13) primers were used in the PCR. Assay used: immunoSEQ multiplex PCR; TCRdb lists only in-frame clones, some missing. Of fewer than 300,000 clones listed, roughly 88% are singletons. Overall study findings and caveats: DRB1 had the most TCR associations and HLA-C the fewest, a later analysis found, with rates varying by HLA locus. Accounts indicate the classifier identified cytomegalovirus status with strong specificity and sensitivity.

CDR3 size: 14 residues. V was shortened by 6 bases and J by 4 bases, with 15 bases between the two germline ends. Germline V gene sequence: CDR1 MDHEN, CDR2 SYDVKM. The receptor was derived from a man aged 40-49 years in good health and CMV-seropositive. The specimen sequenced was PBMCs. The V call is TRBV28, the J call TRBJ1-1; D gene uncertain. CDR3 loop: CASRPTMAGTEAFF. The CDR3 DNA sequence: TGTGCCAGCAGACCCACGATGGCTGGCACTGAAGCTTTCTTT.